The source of this TCR beta chain is a study of T-cell memory formation after mild COVID-19. TCRdb re-derived calls from the 5' RACE reads in MiXCR, one entry per CDR3 protein. The table includes 120,000 to 150,000 distinct CDR3 sequences, less than 20% detected once. This clonotype was seen a few times. The CDR3 is 17 residues long. Germline-derived CDR1 and CDR2 are SGHVS and FQNEAQ. Unmatched junction bases numbered 6, after V lost 4 bases and J lost 6 bases. V and J are TRBV7-8 and TRBJ2-4, with 16 bases fitting TRBD2. The sample consisted of PBMCs or a T cell subset sorted from them (not recorded which). This sequence was found in an adult woman who had mild COVID-19 (a few samples of this study predate the infection). Cell type and time point are not known. In DNA form, the CDR3 reads TGTGCCAGCAGCTCCGGGACTAGCGGGGGGGCCCTAAACATTCAGTACTTC. Amino acid sequence: CASSSGTSGGALNIQYF.